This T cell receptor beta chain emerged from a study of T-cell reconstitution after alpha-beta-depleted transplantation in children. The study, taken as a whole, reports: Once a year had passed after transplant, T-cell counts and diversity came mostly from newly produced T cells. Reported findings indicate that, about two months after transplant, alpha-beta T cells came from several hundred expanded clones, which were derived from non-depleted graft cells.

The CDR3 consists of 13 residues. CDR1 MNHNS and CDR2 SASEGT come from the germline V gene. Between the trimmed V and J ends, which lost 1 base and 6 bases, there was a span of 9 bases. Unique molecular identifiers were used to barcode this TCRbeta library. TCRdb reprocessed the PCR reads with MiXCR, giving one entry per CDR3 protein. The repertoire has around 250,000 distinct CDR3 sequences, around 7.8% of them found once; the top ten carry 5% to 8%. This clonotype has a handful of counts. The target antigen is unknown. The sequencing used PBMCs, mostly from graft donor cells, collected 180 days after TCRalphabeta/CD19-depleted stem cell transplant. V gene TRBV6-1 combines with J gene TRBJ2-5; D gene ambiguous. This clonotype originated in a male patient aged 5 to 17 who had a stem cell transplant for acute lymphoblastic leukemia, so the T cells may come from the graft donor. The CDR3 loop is CASSEGVGQTQYF. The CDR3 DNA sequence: TGTGCCAGCAGTGAAGGTGTTGGGCAGACCCAGTACTTC.